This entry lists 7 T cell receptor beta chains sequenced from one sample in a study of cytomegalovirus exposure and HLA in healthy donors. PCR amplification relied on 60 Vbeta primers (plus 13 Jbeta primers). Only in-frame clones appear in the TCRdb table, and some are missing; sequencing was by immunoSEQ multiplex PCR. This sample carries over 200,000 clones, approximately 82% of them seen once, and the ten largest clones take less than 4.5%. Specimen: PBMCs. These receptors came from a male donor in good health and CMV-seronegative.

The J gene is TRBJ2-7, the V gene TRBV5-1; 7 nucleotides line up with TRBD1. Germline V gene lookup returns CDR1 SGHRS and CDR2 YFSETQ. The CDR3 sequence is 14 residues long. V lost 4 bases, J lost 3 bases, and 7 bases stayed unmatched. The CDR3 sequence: CASSPMDRFYEQYF. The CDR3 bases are TGCGCCAGCAGCCCGATGGACAGGTTCTACGAGCAGTACTTC.

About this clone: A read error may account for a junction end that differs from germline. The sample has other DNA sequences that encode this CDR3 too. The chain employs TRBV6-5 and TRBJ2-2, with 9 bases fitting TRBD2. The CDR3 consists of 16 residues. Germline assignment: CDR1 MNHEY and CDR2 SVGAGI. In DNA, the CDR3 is TGTGCCAGCAGTTACGACGGACTAGCGAACACCGGGGAGCTGTTTTTC. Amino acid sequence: CASSYDGLANTGELFF.

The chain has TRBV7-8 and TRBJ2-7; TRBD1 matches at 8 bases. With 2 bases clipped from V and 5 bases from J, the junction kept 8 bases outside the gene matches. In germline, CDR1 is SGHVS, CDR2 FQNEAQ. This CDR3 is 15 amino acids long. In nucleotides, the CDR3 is TGTGCCAGCAGCTTACGGGACAGGCCTCGAGACGAGCAGTACTTC. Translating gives CASSLRDRPRDEQYF.

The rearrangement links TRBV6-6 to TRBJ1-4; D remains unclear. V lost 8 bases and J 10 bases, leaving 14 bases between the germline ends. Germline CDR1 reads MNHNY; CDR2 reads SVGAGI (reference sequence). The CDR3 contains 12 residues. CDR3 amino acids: CASEGSEGKLFF. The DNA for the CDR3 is TGTGCCAGCGAGGGCTCGGAGGGAAAACTGTTTTTT.

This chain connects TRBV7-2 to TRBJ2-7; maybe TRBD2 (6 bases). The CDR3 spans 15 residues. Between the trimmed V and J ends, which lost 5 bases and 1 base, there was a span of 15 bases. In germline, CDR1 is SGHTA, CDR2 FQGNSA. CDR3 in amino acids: CASSQGTSGSYEQYF. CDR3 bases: TGTGCCAGCAGCCAAGGGACTTCAGGATCCTACGAGCAGTACTTC.

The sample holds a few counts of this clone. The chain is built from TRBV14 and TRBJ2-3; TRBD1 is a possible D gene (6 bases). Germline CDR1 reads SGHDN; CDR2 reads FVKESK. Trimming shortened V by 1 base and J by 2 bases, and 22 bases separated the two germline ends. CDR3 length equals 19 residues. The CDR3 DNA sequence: TGTGCCAGCAGCCAAGTCGGTAAAGGACAGTTCCCTGTCACAGATACGCAGTATTTT. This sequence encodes CASSQVGKGQFPVTDTQYF.

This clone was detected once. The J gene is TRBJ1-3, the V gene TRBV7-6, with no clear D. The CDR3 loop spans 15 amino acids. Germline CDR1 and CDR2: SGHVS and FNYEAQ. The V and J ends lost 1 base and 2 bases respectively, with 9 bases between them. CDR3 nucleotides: TGTGCCAGCAGCTTAGTAGAGGGAACTGGAAACACCATATATTTT. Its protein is CASSLVEGTGNTIYF.